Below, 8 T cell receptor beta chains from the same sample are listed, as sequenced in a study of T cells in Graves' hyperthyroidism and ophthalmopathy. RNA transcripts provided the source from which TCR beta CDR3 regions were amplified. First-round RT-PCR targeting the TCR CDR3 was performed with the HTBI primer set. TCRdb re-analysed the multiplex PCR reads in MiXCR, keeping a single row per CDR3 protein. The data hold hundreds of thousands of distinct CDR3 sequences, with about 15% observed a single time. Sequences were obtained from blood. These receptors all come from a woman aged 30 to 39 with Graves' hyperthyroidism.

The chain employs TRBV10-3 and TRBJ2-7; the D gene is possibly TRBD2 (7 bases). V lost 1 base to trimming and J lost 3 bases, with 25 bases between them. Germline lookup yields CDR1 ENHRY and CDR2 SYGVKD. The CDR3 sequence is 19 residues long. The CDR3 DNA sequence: TGTGCCATCAGTGAGTTGGGATCCAGCCTCGGACAGCGGGGCTACGAGCAGTACTTC. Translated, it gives CAISELGSSLGQRGYEQYF.

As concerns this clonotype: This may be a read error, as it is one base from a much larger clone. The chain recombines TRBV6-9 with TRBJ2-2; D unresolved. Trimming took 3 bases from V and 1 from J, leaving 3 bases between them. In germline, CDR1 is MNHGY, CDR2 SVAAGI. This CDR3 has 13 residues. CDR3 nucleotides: TGTGCCAGCAGTTACTGGAACACCGGGGAGCTGTTTTTT. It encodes CASSYWNTGELFF.

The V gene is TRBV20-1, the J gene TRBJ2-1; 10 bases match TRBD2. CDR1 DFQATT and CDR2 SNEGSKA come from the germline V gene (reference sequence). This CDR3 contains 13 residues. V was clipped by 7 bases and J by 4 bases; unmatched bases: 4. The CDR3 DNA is TGCAGTGTGAATAGCGGGAGGTACAATGAGCAGTTCTTC. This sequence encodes CSVNSGRYNEQFF.

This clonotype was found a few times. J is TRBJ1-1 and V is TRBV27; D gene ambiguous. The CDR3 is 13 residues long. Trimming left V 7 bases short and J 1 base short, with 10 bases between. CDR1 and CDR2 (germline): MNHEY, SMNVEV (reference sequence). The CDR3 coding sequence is TGTGCCAGCAATAATTTTCGGAACACTGAAGCTTTCTTT. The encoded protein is CASNNFRNTEAFF.

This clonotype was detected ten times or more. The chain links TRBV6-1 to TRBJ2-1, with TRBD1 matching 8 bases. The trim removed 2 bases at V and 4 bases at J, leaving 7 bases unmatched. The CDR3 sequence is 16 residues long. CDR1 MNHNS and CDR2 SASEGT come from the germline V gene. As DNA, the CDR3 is TGTGCCAGCAGTGAAAGGGGACAGGTCATGTACAATGAGCAGTTCTTC. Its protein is CASSERGQVMYNEQFF.

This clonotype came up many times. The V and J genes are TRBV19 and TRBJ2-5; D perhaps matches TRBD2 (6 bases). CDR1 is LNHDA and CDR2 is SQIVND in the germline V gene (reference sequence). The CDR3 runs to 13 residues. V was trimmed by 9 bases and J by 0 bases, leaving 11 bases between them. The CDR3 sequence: CASGRGDQETQYF. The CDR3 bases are TGTGCCAGCGGGCGCGGGGACCAAGAGACCCAGTACTTC.

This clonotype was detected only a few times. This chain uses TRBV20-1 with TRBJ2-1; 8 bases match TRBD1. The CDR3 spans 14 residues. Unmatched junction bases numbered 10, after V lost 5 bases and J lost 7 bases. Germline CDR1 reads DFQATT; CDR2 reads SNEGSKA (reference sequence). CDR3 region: CSAPRTGKKNEQFF. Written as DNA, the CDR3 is TGCAGTGCTCCCCGGACAGGGAAGAAAAATGAGCAGTTCTTC.

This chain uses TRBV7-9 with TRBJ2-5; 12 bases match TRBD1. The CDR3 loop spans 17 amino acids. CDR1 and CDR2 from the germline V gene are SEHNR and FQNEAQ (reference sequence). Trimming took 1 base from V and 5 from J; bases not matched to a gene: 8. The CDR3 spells CASSLESGTGGSETQYF. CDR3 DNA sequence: TGTGCCAGCAGCTTAGAATCCGGGACAGGGGGCAGTGAGACCCAGTACTTC.